The present T cell receptor (beta chain) was sequenced within a study of HIV-infected patients and healthy controls (TCRdb year 2014). For the study in its entirety: CD4 counts were modestly but significantly increased in about 85% of the 16 patients after three months of therapy, but they remained below normal ranges. Patients exhibited no overall T-cell lymphocytopenia, and total CDR3 counts per chain were not significantly different from those of controls. The CD4:CD8 ratio rose slightly, whereas CD8 counts showed no consistent shift during early therapy. After a further year of therapy, viral load was undetectable in all patients, having already become undetectable in 11 of 16 patients by the second bleed. Whether deep TCR repertoire sequencing of small blood samples from HIV patients could capture immune perturbation and reconstitution was tested in the study.

The CDR3, from cysteine to phenylalanine, totals 14 residues. The CDR3 DNA has 42 bases and is translated from base 1. CDR1 SGHAT and CDR2 FQNNGV are derived from the germline V gene. V and J are truncated by 4 bases and 3 bases respectively, leaving an intervening sequence of 11 bases. Since whole blood was used without any cell fractionation, the repertoire reflected all peripheral T cells in unsorted form. For RNA extraction, an approximately 2.5 ml sample of peripheral blood was drawn into Tempus tubes. HIV-infected adults not yet given antiretroviral therapy and scheduled to start treatment were recruited, and the first sixteen eligible patients underwent processing. Enrollment excluded patients who had febrile or AIDS-related illness, tumors, hepatitis B or C coinfection, immunomodulatory therapy, recent vaccination or treatment interruptions. Residual genomic DNA was removed with the TURBO-DNase kit and globin mRNA was depleted with GLOBINclear. The study collected pretreatment blood from HIV-infected patients just before antiretroviral therapy was started.

The full study reports these points: Processing included only sixteen HIV-infected individuals, and this was regarded by the authors as a major limit on how widely the findings apply. In size-matched repertoire data, the apparent post-therapy recovery of the Gini index in HIV-infected patients was not replicated. Compared with untreated HIV+ repertoires, healthy control repertoires had roughly threefold more distinct CDR3s and higher Shannon diversity. The observed differences in diversity were not explained by the slight differences in age and sex profiles between the study cohorts. The dynamics of distinct T-cell subpopulations could not be separated, and sequencing depth was restricted, because whole blood was used. HIV-associated CDR3s exhibited a significant reduction in frequency during therapy, whereas CMV-associated CDR3s exhibited no significant change, although the majority increased in frequency. Significantly different mean usage between HIV-infected patients and controls was observed for eight alpha and eight beta V genes. Rare events from HIV-infected data received too much weight under size-matching, and comparisons were complicated by unequal numbers of distinct sequences between patients and controls. Healthy controls shared more CDR3s between individuals than HIV+ patients, by Jaccard index and by count of highly shared sequences. HIV-infected repertoires showed significantly elevated mean Gini indices relative to controls, which possibly reflects oligoclonality. In the study, no determination of donor HLA types was made. Pairing of alpha and beta chains was not determined in the samples. Alpha-chain CDR3s from MAIT cells occurred at high frequency in healthy controls but were severely depleted in HIV+ repertoires.

450 to 500 ng RNA was reverse transcribed with SuperScript III using primers against the alpha and beta constant regions. Separate alpha and beta chain libraries were generated by chain-specific third strand synthesis with multiplexing indices. To avoid primer bias, the protocol used one single primer pair to amplify every rearrangement within a chain, and the protocol also attached molecular barcodes to each cDNA molecule. Purified cDNA was joined by T4 RNA Ligase 1 to a 5' RACE adapter carrying a random hexamer and the SP2 sequencing primer site. Second strand synthesis was primed from the SP2 site with Phusion polymerase, using slow temperature ramps to favor optimal annealing. Each molecule's 12-nucleotide barcode consisted of two random hexamer sequences, both added before amplification and joined together. P5 and P7 adapter elements plus a second index were added in a short first PCR, which was followed by a roughly 24-cycle amplification PCR with P5s and P7 primers. Libraries received 27 PCR cycles in total, were quantified on a Qubit, sized on a Bioanalyzer, and diluted to 4 nM. Normalized libraries were sequenced on an Illumina MiSeq with 2 x 250 paired-end kits. Reverse transcription reactions underwent purification over MinElute columns, with elution into 10 ul Tris-Cl. Adapter ligations ran for around 25 hours at 16 degrees C and were afterwards cleaned with AMPure XP beads at a 1:1 ratio. As for the authors' bioinformatics: A modified Decombinator processed the demultiplexed FASTQ files and output V, J, insert and barcode information. Any sequence that shared a barcode yet differed from the dominant sequence was discarded as an error, and the number of original cDNA molecules was estimated by counting barcodes clustered at Levenshtein distance 3. For downstream analyses, the R packages ineq, vegan, igraph and RCytoscape were used, along with IMGT nomenclature and CDR3 definitions. V gene usage was computed over distinct sequences, each TCR counted once to avoid skew from clonal expansion. Unique CDR3 amino acid sequences within a donor were connected in similarity networks whenever two sequences differed by a single Levenshtein edit. Published HIV-specific CDR3s (around 85 alpha, 702 beta) and CMV-specific CDR3s (roughly 14 alpha, about 250 beta) were assembled and queried against the repertoires. Random subsampling to size-matched repertoires demonstrated that the decreased diversity in patients did not result from their lower sequence numbers. Using fastp at Q25 and MiXCR, TCRdb reprocessed the public reads and kept productive beta chains. Rows with a matching CDR3 protein are joined into one entry that keeps the most common DNA and genes. Here the V and J calls rest on TCRdb's processing, not on the authors' analysis. This sample gives 7,500 to 9,500 distinct CDR3 sequences in total; 8% of them show up just once. Roughly 32% of the sample is held by the ten biggest clonotypes.

Note on this clonotype: Its target antigen remains unknown. Per-base qualities were not stored, and no clone one base away is much larger.

Here the chain combines TRBV11-2 and TRBJ2-3; TRBD2 is a possible D gene, resting on 5 matching bases. The TCR sequence derives from an adult with HIV infection. The donor label of this sample is uncertain. Specimen: blood, collected before antiretroviral therapy. Here the CDR3 is given as CASSSRVKTDTQYF. Here is the DNA: TGTGCCAGCAGCTCGCGGGTGAAGACAGATACGCAGTATTTT.